This T cell receptor beta chain was retrieved from a study of regulatory T cells in long-lasting Graves disease. Study-level information: Antithyroid drugs had been taken under 3 months by newly diagnosed Graves' patients. Study-wide results and limits: Blood alone, not thyroid tissue, was studied.

Between the trimmed V and J ends, which lost 6 bases and 3 bases, there was a span of 15 bases. The CDR3 consists of 13 residues. Germline CDR1 is DFQATT and CDR2 is SNEGSKA (reference sequence). Noted time point: newly diagnosed GD, antithyroid drugs for less than 3 months. PBMC RNA was the source of the TCR library. iRepertoire HTBI primers and Arm-PCR of CDR3 regions built TCR beta libraries. TCRdb passed the multiplex PCR reads through MiXCR, listing each CDR3 protein once. Altogether roughly 420,000 distinct CDR3 sequences are present, 12% to 15% being singletons, with the ten largest covering around a sixth. As regards this clonotype: Its antigen remains unidentified.

These data were also reused for a study on T cells in Graves' hyperthyroidism and ophthalmopathy. This second report adds: Each patient was aged 18 to 65 and had newly diagnosed hyperthyroidism of under 2 months' duration. Model-based prediction identified ophthalmopathy a median about 7 months prior to its onset.

The source of this sequence is a woman aged 50 to 65 with Graves disease. The sequences come from peripheral blood mononuclear cells (PBMCs), collected at new diagnosis, from a patient treated with antithyroid drugs. The chain has TRBV20-1 and TRBJ2-7; D is unclear. The CDR3 loop is CSARPVELYEQYF. The CDR3, as DNA: TGCAGTGCGCGGCCCGTGGAGCTCTACGAGCAGTACTTC.